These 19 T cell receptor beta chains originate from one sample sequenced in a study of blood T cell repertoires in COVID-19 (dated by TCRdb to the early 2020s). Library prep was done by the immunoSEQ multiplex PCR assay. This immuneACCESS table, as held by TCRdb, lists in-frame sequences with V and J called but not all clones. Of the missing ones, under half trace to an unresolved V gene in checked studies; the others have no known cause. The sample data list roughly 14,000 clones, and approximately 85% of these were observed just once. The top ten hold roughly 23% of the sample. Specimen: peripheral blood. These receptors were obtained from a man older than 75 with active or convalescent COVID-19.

The CDR3 protein is CASSSQGAAPYEQYF. CDR3 DNA: TGTGCCAGCAGCTCACAGGGGGCTGCCCCCTACGAGCAGTACTTC. The genes are TRBV11-2 and TRBJ2-7; 9 positions match TRBD1. The CDR3 extends over 15 amino acids. The V gene end was trimmed by 4 bases and the J gene end by 2 bases; junction bases not matched to a gene: 6. Germline values: CDR1 SGHAT, CDR2 FQNNGV.

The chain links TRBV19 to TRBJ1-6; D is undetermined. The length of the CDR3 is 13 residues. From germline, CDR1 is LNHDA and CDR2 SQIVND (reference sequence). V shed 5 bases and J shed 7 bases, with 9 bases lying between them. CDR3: CASSGRKNSPLHF. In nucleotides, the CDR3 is TGTGCCAGTAGTGGCAGAAAAAATTCACCCCTCCACTTT.

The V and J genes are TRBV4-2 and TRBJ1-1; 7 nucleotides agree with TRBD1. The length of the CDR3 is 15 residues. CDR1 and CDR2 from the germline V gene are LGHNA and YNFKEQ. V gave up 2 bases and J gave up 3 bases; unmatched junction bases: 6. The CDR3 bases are TGTGCCAGCAGCCAACGATACAGGGGAGACACTGAAGCTTTCTTT. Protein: CASSQRYRGDTEAFF.

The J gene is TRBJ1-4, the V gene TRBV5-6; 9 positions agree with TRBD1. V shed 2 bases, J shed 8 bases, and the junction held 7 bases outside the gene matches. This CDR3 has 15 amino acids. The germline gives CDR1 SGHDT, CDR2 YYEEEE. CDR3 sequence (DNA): TGTGCCAGCAGCTTTTTTCGGGACAGGGTCGAAAAACTGTTTTTT. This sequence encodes CASSFFRDRVEKLFF.

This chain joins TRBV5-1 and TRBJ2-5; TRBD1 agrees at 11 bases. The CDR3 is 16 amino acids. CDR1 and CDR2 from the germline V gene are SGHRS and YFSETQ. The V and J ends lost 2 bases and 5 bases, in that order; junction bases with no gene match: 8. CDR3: CASSFQGGTGGETQYF. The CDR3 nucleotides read TGCGCCAGCAGCTTTCAAGGTGGGACAGGGGGGGAGACCCAGTACTTC.

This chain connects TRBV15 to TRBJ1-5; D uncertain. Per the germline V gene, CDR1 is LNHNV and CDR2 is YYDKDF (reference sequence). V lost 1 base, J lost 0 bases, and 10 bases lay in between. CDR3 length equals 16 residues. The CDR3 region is CATSRAAGYSNQPQHF. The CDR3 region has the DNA TGTGCCACCAGCAGAGCGGCAGGATATAGCAATCAGCCCCAGCATTTT.

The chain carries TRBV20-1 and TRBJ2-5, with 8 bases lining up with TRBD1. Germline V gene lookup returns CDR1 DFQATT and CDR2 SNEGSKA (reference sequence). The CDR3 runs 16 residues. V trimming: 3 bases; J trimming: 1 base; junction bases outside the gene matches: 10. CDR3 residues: CSASLPRGLVQETQYF. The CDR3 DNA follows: TGCAGTGCTAGTCTTCCCAGGGGGCTCGTCCAAGAGACCCAGTACTTC.

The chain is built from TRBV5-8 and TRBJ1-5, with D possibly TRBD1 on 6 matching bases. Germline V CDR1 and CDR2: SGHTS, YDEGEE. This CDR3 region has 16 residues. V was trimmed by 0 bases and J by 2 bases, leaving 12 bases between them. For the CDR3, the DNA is TGTGCCAGCAGCTTGGGACAGGCCCCAGGCAATCAGCCCCAGCATTTT. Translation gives CASSLGQAPGNQPQHF.

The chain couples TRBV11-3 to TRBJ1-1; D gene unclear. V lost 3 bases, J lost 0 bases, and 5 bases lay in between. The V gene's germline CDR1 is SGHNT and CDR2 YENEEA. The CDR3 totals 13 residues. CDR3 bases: TGTGCCAGCAGCTTCAACATGAACACTGAAGCTTTCTTT. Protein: CASSFNMNTEAFF.

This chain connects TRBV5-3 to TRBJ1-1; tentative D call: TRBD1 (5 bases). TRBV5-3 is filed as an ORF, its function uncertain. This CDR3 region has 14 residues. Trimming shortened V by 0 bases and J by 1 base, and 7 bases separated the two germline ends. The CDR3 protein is CARSLGQPNTEAFF. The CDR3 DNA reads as TGTGCCAGAAGCTTGGGACAGCCGAACACTGAAGCTTTCTTT.

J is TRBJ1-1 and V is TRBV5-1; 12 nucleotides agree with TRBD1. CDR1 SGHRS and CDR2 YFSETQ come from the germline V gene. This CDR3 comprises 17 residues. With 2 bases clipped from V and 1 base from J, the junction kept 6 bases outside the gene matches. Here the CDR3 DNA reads TGCGCCAGCAGCTTATGGGGACAGGGGGCGGAGAACACTGAAGCTTTCTTT. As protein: CASSLWGQGAENTEAFF.

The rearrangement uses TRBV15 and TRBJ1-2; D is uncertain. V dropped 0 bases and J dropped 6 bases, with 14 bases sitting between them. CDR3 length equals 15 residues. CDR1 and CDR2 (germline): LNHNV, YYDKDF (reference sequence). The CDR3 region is CATSRDRGGGDGYTF. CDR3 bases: TGTGCCACCAGCAGAGATCGGGGAGGTGGGGATGGCTACACCTTC. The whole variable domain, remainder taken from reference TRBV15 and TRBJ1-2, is DAMVIQNPRYQVTQFGKPVTLSCSQTLNHNVMYWYQQKSSQAPKLLFHYYDKDFNNEADTPDNFQSRRPNTSFCFLDIRSPGLGDTAMYLCATSRDRGGGDGYTFGSGTRLTVV.

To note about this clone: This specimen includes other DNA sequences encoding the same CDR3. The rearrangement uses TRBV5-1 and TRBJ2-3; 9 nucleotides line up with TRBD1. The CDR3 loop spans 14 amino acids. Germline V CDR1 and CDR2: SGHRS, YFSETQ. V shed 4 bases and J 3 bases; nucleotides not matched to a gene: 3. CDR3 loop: CASSPGQGTDTQYF. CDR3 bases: TGCGCCAGCAGCCCGGGACAGGGAACAGATACGCAGTATTTT.

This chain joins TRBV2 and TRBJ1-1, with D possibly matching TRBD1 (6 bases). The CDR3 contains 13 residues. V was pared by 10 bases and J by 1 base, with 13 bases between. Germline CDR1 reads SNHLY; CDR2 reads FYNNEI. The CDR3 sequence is CATGDDSNTEAFF. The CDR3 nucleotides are TGTGCCACAGGGGACGACTCGAACACTGAAGCTTTCTTT. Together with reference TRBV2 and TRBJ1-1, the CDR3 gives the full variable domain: EPEVTQTPSHQVTQMGQEVILRCVPISNHLYFYWYRQILGQKVEFLVSFYNNEISEKSEIFDDQFSVERPDGSNFTLKIRSTKLEDSAMYFCATGDDSNTEAFFGQGTRLTVV.

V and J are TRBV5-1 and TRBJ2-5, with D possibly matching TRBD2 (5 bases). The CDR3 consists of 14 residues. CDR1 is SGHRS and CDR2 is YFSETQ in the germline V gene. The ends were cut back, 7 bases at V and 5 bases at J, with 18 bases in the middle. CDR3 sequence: CASSSGAGGETQYF. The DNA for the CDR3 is TGCGCCAGCTCTTCCGGAGCAGGCGGGGAGACCCAGTACTTC. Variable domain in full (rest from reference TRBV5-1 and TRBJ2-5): KAGVTQTPRYLIKTRGQQVTLSCSPISGHRSVSWYQQTPGQGLQFLFEYFSETQRNKGNFPGRFSGRQFSNSRSEMNVSTLELGDSALYLCASSSGAGGETQYFGPGTRLLVL.

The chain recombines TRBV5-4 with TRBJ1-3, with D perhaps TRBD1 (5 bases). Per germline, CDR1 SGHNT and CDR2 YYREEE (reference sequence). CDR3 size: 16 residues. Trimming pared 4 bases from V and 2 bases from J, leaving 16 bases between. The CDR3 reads CASSRSGGGTGNTIYF. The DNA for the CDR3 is TGTGCCAGCAGCAGATCTGGGGGGGGAACTGGAAACACCATATATTTT.

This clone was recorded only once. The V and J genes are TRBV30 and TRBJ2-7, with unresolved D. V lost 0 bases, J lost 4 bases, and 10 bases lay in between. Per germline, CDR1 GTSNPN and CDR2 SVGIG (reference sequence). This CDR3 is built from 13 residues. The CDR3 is CAWSVRFHYEQYF. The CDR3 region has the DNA TGTGCCTGGAGTGTACGGTTCCATTACGAGCAGTACTTC.

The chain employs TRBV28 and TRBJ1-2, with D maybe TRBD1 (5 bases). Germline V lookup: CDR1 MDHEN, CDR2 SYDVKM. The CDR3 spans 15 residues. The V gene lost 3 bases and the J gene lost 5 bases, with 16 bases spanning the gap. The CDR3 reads CASSFRSGGIYGYTF. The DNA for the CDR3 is TGTGCCAGCAGTTTCCGCTCGGGGGGGATTTATGGCTACACCTTC.

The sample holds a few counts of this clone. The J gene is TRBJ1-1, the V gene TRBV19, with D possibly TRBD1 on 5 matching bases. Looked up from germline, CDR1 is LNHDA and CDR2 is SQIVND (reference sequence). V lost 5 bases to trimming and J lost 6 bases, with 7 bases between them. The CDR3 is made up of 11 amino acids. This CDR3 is CASSARAEAFF. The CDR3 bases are TGTGCCAGTAGTGCCAGGGCTGAAGCTTTCTTT.